The 2 T cell receptor beta chains presented below share a single source sample, sequenced in a study of human T cells and chemical hapten exposure. TCRdb ran MiXCR on the RACE reads and lists one entry per CDR3 protein. The data contain about 120,000 distinct CDR3 sequences, about 14% of them singletons. Time point indicated: pre-sensitization, week 0. Treatment described: therapeutic diphenylcyclopropenone sensitization with weekly scalp DPC. Sequencing used whole blood, obtained in connection with sensitization to the hapten diphenylcyclopropenone (DPC). The receptors shown here come from a woman aged 18-35 years with alopecia areata. Some clones in this sample may be carry-over from other donors' samples.

This clonotype was counted between two and nine times. V is TRBV6-6 and J is TRBJ1-2; 11 bases are a match to TRBD1. Germline V lookup: CDR1 MNHNY, CDR2 SVGAGI (reference sequence). This CDR3 spans 16 amino acids. The trim removed 6 bases at V and 3 bases at J, leaving 9 bases unmatched. Written as DNA, the CDR3 is TGTGCCAGCAGCAAACACGGGGGACAGGGGGACTATGGCTACACCTTC. Amino acids: CASSKHGGQGDYGYTF.

V and J are TRBV20-1 and TRBJ2-1, with D tentatively TRBD1 or TRBD2 (5 bases each). Per the germline V gene, CDR1 is DFQATT and CDR2 is SNEGSKA (reference sequence). The germline V and J ends were trimmed by 3 bases and 1 base, with 16 bases remaining between them. There are 16 residues in the CDR3. Here the CDR3 DNA reads TGCAGTGCTAGGGGGCGAGATAGCGTTTCCTACAATGAGCAGTTCTTC. It codes for CSARGRDSVSYNEQFF.